The 21 T cell receptor beta chains given below trace back to one sample, sequenced in a study of blood T cells in healthy people across ages (dated by TCRdb to about 2015). The library was produced with 5' RACE. Sequencing used an Illumina HiSeq 2500. A second PCR of about 7 to 12 cycles was run with a J-beta primer mix and a sample-barcoded 5' primer. TCRdb itself trimmed the public reads at Q25 with fastp, ran MiXCR and retained productive beta chains. Records with the same CDR3 protein are collapsed into one entry carrying the most frequent genes and DNA. Within this sample are some 1.5 million distinct CDR3 sequences, with under 30% of them counted one time only. 7% to 9% of the sample is held by the ten biggest clonotypes. The specimen was blood. The source is a woman in her 30s in good health.

Regarding this clonotype: A much larger clone differs by one base, so this may be a read error. The rearrangement uses TRBV10-3 and TRBJ2-4; D unclear. The J call may be wrong; the DNA end is better matched by TRBJ2-7. This CDR3 spans 16 amino acids. CDR1 and CDR2 from the germline V gene are ENHRY and SYGVKD. CDR3 region: CAISDQAVRSIYEQYF. The CDR3 region has the DNA TGTGCCATCAGTGACCAGGCCGTTAGATCTATCTACGAGCAGTACTTC.

J is TRBJ2-7 and V is TRBV4-3; 9 nucleotides align to TRBD1. CDR1 and CDR2 from the germline V gene are LGHNA and YSLEER. CDR3 length: 15 residues. V lost 0 bases and J lost 6; bases outside the gene matches: 6. This CDR3 reads CASSQDPGQGLEQYF. CDR3 nucleotide sequence: TGCGCCAGCAGCCAAGATCCGGGACAGGGTCTCGAGCAGTACTTC.

In regard to this clonotype: This may be a read error, as it is one base from a much larger clone. This rearrangement joins TRBV7-6 to TRBJ1-2; TRBD1 is a possible D gene (6 bases). This CDR3 contains 15 residues. Germline V gives CDR1 SGHVS, CDR2 FNYEAQ. This CDR3 reads CASSLSRGGGYDYTF. Written as DNA, the CDR3 is TGTGCCAGCAGCTTATCCCGGGGAGGGGGTTATGACTACACCTTC.

J is TRBJ2-1 and V is TRBV24-1, with a tentative D call TRBD2 (7 bases). Trimming left V 4 bases short and J 4 bases short, with 13 bases between. The germline gives CDR1 KGHDR, CDR2 SFDVKD. CDR3 length: 15 amino acids. The CDR3 DNA reads as TGTGCCACCAGTGAGGCGGGGGCGCCGTACAATGAGCAGTTCTTC. Its protein product is CATSEAGAPYNEQFF.

The table lists this clonotype with many counts. The V and J genes are TRBV12-3 or TRBV12-4 and TRBJ1-1; D call uncertain. This CDR3 spans 13 amino acids. V lost 6 bases to trimming and J lost 11 bases, with 19 bases between them. In DNA form, the CDR3 reads TGTGCCAGCAGCTCGGACGGAGTCCTCGGGGCTTTCTTT. This gives the protein CASSSDGVLGAFF.

The J gene is TRBJ1-1, the V gene TRBV28; D not resolved. The CDR3 length is 13 residues. CDR1 and CDR2 (germline): MDHEN, SYDVKM. V lost 5 bases and J 3 bases, leaving 10 bases between the germline ends. Here the CDR3 reads CASSNRQHTEAFF. The CDR3 DNA follows: TGTGCCAGCAGTAATCGGCAACACACTGAAGCTTTCTTT.

The DNA of the CDR3 is TGTGCCAGCAGCTTAGGATTTCAGGGAGGCTCCTACGAGCAGTACTTC. It codes for CASSLGFQGGSYEQYF. The chain employs TRBV7-2 and TRBJ2-7, with D possibly TRBD2 on 6 matching bases. This CDR3 spans 16 amino acids. Trimming cost V 1 base and J 0 bases, with 13 bases left between them. Germline CDR1 SGHTA, CDR2 FQGNSA.

This clonotype appeared a single time. The rearrangement links TRBV27 to TRBJ1-1, with 7 bases identical to TRBD1. V gave up 0 bases and J gave up 6 bases; unmatched junction bases: 1. The CDR3 sequence is 13 residues long. Per germline, CDR1 MNHEY and CDR2 SMNVEV (reference sequence). CDR3 nucleotide sequence: TGTGCCAGCAGTTTATCACAGGGGTCTGAAGCTTTCTTT. This translates into CASSLSQGSEAFF.

This clonotype was seen only a few times. The CDR3, as DNA: TGTGCCAGCACCATTTCGGGAGGGGAGCAGTACTTC. This encodes CASTISGGEQYF. This chain joins TRBV12-3 or TRBV12-4 and TRBJ2-7; 8 nucleotides match TRBD2. This CDR3 is built from 12 residues. V was pared by 7 bases and J by 7 bases, with 6 bases of the junction left unmatched.

The J gene is TRBJ2-1, the V gene TRBV7-9; 8 bases match TRBD2. The CDR3 is 12 amino acids. J gave up 8 bases and V 8 bases, and 5 bases lay outside the gene matches. CDR1 SEHNR and CDR2 FQNEAQ come from the germline V gene (reference sequence). The CDR3 DNA sequence: TGTGCCAGCGGACTAGCCGAGGATGAGCAGTTCTTC. This gives the protein CASGLAEDEQFF.

This clonotype was seen a single time. The gene calls are TRBV20-1 and TRBJ2-1; D gene ambiguous. The V gene lost 5 bases and the J gene lost 0 bases, with 14 bases spanning the gap. CDR1 DFQATT and CDR2 SNEGSKA come from the germline V gene (reference sequence). The CDR3 is 15 amino acids. In DNA, the CDR3 is TGCAGTGCTCGAATGGGCGGAAGCTCCTACAATGAGCAGTTCTTC. It encodes CSARMGGSSYNEQFF.

The table lists this clonotype with many counts. This chain uses TRBV6-1 with TRBJ1-5, with D uncertain. V was pared by 1 base and J by 2 bases, with 0 bases between. The CDR3 covers 12 residues. Germline V gene sequence: CDR1 MNHNS, CDR2 SASEGT. DNA for the CDR3: TGTGCCAGCAGTGAAGGCAATCAGCCCCAGCATTTT. Encoded protein: CASSEGNQPQHF.

This clonotype was seen a few times. Given a much more abundant clone one base away, this may be a read error. The chain couples TRBV12-3 or TRBV12-4 to TRBJ1-2; D ambiguous. CDR3 size: 16 residues. Trimming removed 5 bases at V and 4 bases at J, with 20 bases between. This chain's CDR3 is CASSPGTRTGGYGYTF. For the CDR3, the DNA is TGTGCCAGCAGTCCTGGAACCCGCACGGGTGGCTATGGCTACACCTTC.

This clonotype was detected many times. The V call is TRBV12-3 or TRBV12-4, the J call TRBJ2-1; TRBD2 aligns across 11 bases. J gave up 1 base and V 6 bases, and 11 bases lay outside the gene matches. The CDR3 runs 18 residues. CDR3 amino acids: CASRTLAGGLPSYNEQFF. CDR3 sequence (DNA): TGTGCCAGCAGGACTCTAGCGGGGGGACTTCCTTCCTACAATGAGCAGTTCTTC.

A few counts support this clonotype. This chain joins TRBV24-1 and TRBJ1-5; 8 positions agree with TRBD1. Germline values: CDR1 KGHDR, CDR2 SFDVKD. V lost 5 bases to trimming and J lost 2 bases; unmatched junction nucleotides: 4. The CDR3 is 15 residues long. The CDR3 nucleotides are TGTGCCACCAGTGCAGGGGGCGCGGGCAATCAGCCCCAGCATTTT. As protein: CATSAGGAGNQPQHF.

This clonotype was found a few times. V and J are TRBV24-1 and TRBJ2-1; a possible D gene is TRBD1 (6 bases). This CDR3 comprises 15 residues. The germline V gene encodes CDR1 KGHDR and CDR2 SFDVKD. V dropped 3 bases and J dropped 5 bases, with 13 bases sitting between them. This chain's CDR3 is CATSDTGTSNNEQFF. CDR3 coding DNA: TGTGCCACCAGTGATACTGGGACATCAAACAATGAGCAGTTCTTC.

The J gene is TRBJ1-2, the V gene TRBV2; TRBD1 agrees at 9 bases. The CDR3 sequence is 14 residues long. Germline-derived CDR1 and CDR2 are SNHLY and FYNNEI. The V segment lost 7 bases and the J segment 4 bases; nucleotides outside the gene matches: 7. CDR3: CASNPGQGTYGYTF. The CDR3 bases are TGTGCCAGCAACCCGGGACAGGGAACCTATGGCTACACCTTC.

About this clonotype itself: Since no conserved phenylalanine or tryptophan closes the CDR3, a read error is the likely cause. V is TRBV7-9 and J is TRBJ2-1, with D unclear. CDR3 length: 11 residues. Germline assignment: CDR1 SEHNR and CDR2 FQNEAQ (reference sequence). Trimming shortened V by 1 base and J by 11 bases, and 6 bases separated the two germline ends. CDR3 in amino acids: CASSLGGQQFC. In nucleotides, the CDR3 is TGTGCCAGCAGCTTAGGAGGCCAGCAGTTCTGC.

This clonotype came up many times. The J gene is TRBJ2-6, the V gene TRBV29-1; a weak D match, TRBD1 (5 bases). CDR3 length: 13 residues. The germline V and J ends were trimmed by 4 bases and 4 bases, with 8 bases remaining between them. From germline, CDR1 is SQVTM and CDR2 ANQGSEA. CDR3 DNA: TGCAGCGTTGCAGGGTTAGGGGCCAACGTCCTGACTTTC. Amino acids: CSVAGLGANVLTF.

There are a few counts of this clonotype. The chain carries TRBV29-1 and TRBJ1-1; D is ambiguous. The length of the CDR3 is 12 residues. Germline-derived CDR1 and CDR2 are SQVTM and ANQGSEA. V was clipped by 4 bases and J by 0 bases, with 6 bases between them. CDR3 DNA sequence: TGCAGCGTTGGAATCATGAACACTGAAGCTTTCTTT. As protein: CSVGIMNTEAFF.

This clonotype was found many times. The J gene is TRBJ2-4, the V gene TRBV30; 8 nucleotides align to TRBD2. CDR1 GTSNPN and CDR2 SVGIG come from the germline V gene (reference sequence). The CDR3 loop spans 16 amino acids. With V trimmed by 0 bases and J by 3 bases, 7 bases remained unmatched. Here the CDR3 DNA reads TGTGCCTGGAGTGTTAGAGGGGCGGGGGGCAAAAACATTCAGTACTTC. This sequence encodes CAWSVRGAGGKNIQYF.